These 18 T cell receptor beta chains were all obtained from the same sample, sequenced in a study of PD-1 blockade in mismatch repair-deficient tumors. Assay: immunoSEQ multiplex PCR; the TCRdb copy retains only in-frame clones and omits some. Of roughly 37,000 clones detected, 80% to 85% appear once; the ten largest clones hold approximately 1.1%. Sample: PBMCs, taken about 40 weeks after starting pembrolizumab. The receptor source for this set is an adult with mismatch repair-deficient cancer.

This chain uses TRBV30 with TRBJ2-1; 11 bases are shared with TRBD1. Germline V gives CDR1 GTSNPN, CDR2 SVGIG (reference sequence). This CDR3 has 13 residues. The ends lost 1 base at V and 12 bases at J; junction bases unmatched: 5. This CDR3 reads CAWSGGDRGLQFF. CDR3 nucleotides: TGTGCCTGGAGTGGCGGGGACAGGGGGTTGCAGTTCTTC.

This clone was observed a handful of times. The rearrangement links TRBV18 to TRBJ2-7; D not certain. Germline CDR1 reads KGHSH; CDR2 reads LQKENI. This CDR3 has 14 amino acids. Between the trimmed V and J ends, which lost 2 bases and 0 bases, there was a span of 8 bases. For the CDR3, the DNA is TGTGCCAGCTCACCAGGCGGCTACTCCTACGAGCAGTACTTC. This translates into CASSPGGYSYEQYF.

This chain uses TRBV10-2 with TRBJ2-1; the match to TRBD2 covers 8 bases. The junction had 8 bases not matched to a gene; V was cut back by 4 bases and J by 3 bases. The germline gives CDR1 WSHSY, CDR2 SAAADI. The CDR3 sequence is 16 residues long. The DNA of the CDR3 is TGCGCCAGCAGTGGGGGTAGCGGGGAACACTACAATGAGCAGTTCTTC. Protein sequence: CASSGGSGEHYNEQFF.

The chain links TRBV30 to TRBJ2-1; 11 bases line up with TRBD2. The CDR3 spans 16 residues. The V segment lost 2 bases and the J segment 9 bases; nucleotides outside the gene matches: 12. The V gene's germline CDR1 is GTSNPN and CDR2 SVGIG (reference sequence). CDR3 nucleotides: TGTGCCTGGAGTAGGGCTAGCGGGAGGTCGAGGGGTGAGCAGTTCTTC. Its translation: CAWSRASGRSRGEQFF.

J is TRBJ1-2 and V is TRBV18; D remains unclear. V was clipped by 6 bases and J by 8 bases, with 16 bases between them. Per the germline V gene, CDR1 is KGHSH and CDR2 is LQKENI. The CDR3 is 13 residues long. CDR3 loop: CASSPLEKEGYTF. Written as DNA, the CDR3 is TGTGCCAGCTCCCCGCTGGAGAAGGAGGGCTACACCTTC.

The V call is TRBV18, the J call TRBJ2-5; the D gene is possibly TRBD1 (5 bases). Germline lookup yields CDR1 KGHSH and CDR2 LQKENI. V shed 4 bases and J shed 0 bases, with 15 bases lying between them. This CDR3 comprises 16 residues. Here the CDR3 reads CASSLLAQGNQETQYF. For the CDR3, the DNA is TGTGCCAGCTCACTACTCGCCCAGGGAAACCAAGAGACCCAGTACTTC.

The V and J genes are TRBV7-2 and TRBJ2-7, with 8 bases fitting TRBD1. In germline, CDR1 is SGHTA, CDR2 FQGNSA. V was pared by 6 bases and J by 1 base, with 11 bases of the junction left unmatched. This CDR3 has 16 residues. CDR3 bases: TGTGCCAGCAGTCCCCAGGGGGCGGGGATGTCCTACGAGCAGTACTTC. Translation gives CASSPQGAGMSYEQYF.

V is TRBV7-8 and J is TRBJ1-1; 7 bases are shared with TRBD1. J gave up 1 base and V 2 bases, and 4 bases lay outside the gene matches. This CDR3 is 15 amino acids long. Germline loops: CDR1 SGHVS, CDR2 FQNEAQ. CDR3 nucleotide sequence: TGTGCCAGCAGCTTACTCGGACAGGCGAACACTGAAGCTTTCTTT. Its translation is CASSLLGQANTEAFF.

Written as DNA, the CDR3 is TGCAGCGTTGCCCCCTCGGGACAGGTCGTCCGCTACACCTTC. Amino acids: CSVAPSGQVVRYTF. This rearrangement joins TRBV29-1 to TRBJ1-2, with 8 bases fitting TRBD1. The CDR3 is 14 amino acids. The germline V gene encodes CDR1 SQVTM and CDR2 ANQGSEA. The V segment lost 4 bases and the J segment 9 bases; nucleotides outside the gene matches: 13.

CDR3 region: CASSFDRNYNEQFF. Here the CDR3 DNA reads TGTGCCAGCAGCTTCGACAGGAACTACAATGAGCAGTTCTTC. The chain is built from TRBV5-6 and TRBJ2-1, with D perhaps TRBD1 (6 bases). The V gene's germline CDR1 is SGHDT and CDR2 YYEEEE. The CDR3 length is 14 residues. Trimming left V 2 bases short and J 3 bases short, with 9 bases between.

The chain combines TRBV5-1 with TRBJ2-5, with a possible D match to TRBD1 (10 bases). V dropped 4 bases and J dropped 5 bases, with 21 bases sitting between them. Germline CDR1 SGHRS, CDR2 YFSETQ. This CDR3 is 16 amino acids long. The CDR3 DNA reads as TGCGCCAGCAGCCTAGCGGGACAGGGGAGAGGGGAGACCCAGTACTTC. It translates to CASSLAGQGRGETQYF.

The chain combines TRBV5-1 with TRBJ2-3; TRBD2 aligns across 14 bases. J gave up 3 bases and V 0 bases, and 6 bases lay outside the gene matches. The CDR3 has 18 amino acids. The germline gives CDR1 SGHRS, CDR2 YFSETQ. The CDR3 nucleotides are TGCGCCAGCAGCTTGGCTACCGGGACTAGCGGGAGAACAGATACGCAGTATTTT. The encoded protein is CASSLATGTSGRTDTQYF.

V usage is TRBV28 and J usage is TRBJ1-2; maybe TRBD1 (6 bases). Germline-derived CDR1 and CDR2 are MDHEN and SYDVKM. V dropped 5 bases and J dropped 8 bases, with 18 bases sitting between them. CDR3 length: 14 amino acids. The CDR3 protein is CASSTTGRVGGYTF. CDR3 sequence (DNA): TGTGCCAGCAGTACCACAGGGAGGGTCGGGGGCTACACCTTC.

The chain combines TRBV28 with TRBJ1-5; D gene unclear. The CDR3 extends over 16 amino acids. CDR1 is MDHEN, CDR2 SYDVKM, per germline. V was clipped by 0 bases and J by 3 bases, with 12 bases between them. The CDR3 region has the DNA TGTGCCAGCAGTTTATGGGGAGACGGGGACAATCAGCCCCAGCATTTT. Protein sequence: CASSLWGDGDNQPQHF.

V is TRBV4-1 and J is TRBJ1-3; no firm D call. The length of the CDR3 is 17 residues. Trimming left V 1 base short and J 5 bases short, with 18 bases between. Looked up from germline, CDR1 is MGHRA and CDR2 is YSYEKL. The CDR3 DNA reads TGCGCCAGCAGCCAAGGACCCGACACGGCCGGTCGAAACACCATATATTTT. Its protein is CASSQGPDTAGRNTIYF.

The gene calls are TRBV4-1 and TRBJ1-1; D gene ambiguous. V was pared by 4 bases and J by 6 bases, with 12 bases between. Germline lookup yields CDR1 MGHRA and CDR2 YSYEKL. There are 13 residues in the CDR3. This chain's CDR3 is CASSRQRYAEAFF. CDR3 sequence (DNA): TGCGCCAGCAGCCGGCAGAGGTACGCTGAAGCTTTCTTT.

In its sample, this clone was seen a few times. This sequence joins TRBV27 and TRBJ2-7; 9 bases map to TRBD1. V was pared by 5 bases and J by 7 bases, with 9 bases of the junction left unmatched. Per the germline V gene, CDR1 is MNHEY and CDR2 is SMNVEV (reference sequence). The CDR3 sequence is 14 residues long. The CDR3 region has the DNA TGTGCCAGCAGTCCCTCCGGGACAGGGAATGAGCAGTACTTC. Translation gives CASSPSGTGNEQYF.

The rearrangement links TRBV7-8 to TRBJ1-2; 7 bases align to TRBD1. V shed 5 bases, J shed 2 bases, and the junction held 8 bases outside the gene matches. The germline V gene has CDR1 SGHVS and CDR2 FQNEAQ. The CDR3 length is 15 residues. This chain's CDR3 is CASSPDDRVNYGYTF. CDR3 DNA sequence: TGTGCCAGCAGCCCAGACGACAGGGTAAACTATGGCTACACCTTC. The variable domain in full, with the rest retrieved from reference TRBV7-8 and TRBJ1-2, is GAGVSQSPRYKVAKRGQDVALRCDPISGHVSLFWYQQALGQGPEFLTYFQNEAQLDKSGLPSDRFFAERPEGSVSTLKIQRTQQEDSAVYLCASSPDDRVNYGYTFGSGTRLTVV.